This T cell receptor (beta chain) was found in a study of patients and donors after allogeneic stem cell transplantation. This CDR3 is 15 amino acids long. The V segment lost 5 bases and the J segment 4 bases; nucleotides outside the gene matches: 7. Germline CDR1 and CDR2: SEHNR and FQNEAQ (reference sequence). TCRdb ran MiXCR on the RT-PCR reads and lists one entry per CDR3 protein. Of approximately 200,000 distinct CDR3 sequences in the sample, 35% to 45% were seen once. The sequence came from a human donor who was either an allogeneic HSCT recipient or a stem cell or donor lymphocyte infusion donor (not recorded which). It is not recorded whose cells these are; they may come from a transplant donor. What was sequenced was blood, either unsorted or a sorted T cell fraction (not recorded which). The chain has TRBV7-9 and TRBJ1-1; 10 bases line up with TRBD1. This chain's CDR3 is CASSPGQGIFTEAFF. CDR3 coding DNA: TGTGCCAGCAGCCCGGGACAGGGGATATTCACTGAAGCTTTCTTT.